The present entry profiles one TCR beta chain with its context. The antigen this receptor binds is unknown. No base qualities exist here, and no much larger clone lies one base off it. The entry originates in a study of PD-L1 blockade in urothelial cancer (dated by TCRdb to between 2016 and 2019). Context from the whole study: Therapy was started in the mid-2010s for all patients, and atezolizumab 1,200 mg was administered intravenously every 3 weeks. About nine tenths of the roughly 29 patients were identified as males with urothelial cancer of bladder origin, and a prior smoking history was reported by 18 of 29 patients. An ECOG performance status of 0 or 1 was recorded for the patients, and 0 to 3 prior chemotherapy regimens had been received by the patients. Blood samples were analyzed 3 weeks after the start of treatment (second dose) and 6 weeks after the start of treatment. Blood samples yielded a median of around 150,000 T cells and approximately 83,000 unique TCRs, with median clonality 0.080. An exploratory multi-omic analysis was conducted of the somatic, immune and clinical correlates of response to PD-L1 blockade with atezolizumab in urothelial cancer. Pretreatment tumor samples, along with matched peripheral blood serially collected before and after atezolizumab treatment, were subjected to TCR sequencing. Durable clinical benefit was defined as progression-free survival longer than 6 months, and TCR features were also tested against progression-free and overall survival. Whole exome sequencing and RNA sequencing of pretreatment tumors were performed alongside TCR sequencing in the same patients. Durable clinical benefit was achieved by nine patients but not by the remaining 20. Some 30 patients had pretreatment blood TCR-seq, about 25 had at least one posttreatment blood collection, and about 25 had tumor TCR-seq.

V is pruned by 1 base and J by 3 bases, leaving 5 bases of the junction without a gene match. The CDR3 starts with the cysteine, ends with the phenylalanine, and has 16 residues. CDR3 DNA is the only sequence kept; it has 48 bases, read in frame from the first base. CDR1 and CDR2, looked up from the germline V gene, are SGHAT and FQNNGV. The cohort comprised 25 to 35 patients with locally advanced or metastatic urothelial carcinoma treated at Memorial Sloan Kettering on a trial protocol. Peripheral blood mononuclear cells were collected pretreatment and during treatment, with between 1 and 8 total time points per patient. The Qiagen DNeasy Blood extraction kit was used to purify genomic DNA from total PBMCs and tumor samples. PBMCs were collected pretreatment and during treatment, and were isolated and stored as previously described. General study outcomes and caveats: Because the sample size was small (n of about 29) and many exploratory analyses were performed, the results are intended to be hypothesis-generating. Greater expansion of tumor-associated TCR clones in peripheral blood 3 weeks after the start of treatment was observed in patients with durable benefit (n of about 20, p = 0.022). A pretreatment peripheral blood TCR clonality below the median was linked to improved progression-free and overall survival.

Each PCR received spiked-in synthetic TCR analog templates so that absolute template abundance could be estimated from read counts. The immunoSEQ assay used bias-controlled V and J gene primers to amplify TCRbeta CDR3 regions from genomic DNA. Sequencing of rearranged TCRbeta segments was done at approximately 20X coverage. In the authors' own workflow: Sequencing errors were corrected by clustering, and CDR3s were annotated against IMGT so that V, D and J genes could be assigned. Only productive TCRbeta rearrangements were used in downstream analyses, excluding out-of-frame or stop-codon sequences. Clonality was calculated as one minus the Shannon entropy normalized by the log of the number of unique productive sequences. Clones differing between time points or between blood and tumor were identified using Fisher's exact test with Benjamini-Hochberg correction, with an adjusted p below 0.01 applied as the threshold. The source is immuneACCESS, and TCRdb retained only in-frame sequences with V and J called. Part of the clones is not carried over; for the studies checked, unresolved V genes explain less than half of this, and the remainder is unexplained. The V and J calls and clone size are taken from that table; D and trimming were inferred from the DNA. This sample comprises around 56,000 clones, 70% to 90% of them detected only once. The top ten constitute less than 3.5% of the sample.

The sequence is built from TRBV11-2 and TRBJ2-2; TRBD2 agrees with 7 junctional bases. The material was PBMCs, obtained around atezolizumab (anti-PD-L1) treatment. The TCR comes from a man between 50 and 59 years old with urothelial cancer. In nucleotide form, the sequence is TGTGCCAGCAGCTTAGTGGGGGGGTTGTACACCGGGGAGCTGTTTTTT. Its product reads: CASSLVGGLYTGELFF.